Listed below are T cell receptor beta chains from one sample, sequenced in a study of blood T cell repertoires in COVID-19. The method was immunoSEQ multiplex PCR; TCRdb's version includes in-frame clones alone and lacks a portion of them. The table has 85,000 to 110,000 clones, roughly 85% seen once. The sample was peripheral blood. All receptors derive from a man aged 45 to 65 in a cohort sampled during active COVID-19. Both conserved end residues are part of each CDR3. D genes are given only for firm matches. For some rows the clone size is stated as once, few or many, or as a class when expanded; others skip it.

size,V,D,J,CDR3,DNA
NA,TRBV24-1,TRBD1,TRBJ2-6,CATSGGQGLSSGANVLTF,TGTGCCACCAGTGGTGGACAGGGGCTAAGCTCTGGGGCCAACGTCCTGACTTTC
NA,TRBV5-1,NA,TRBJ1-4,CASSLGGGEKLFF,TGCGCCAGCAGCTTGGGGGGAGGCGAAAAACTGTTTTTT
NA,TRBV19,TRBD2,TRBJ2-6,CASSPRGAGANVLTF,TGTGCCAGTAGTCCTCGGGGGGCTGGGGCCAACGTCCTGACTTTC
once,TRBV28,NA,TRBJ1-5,CASSYNGDQPQHF,TGTGCCAGCAGTTATAACGGAGATCAGCCCCAGCATTTT
once,TRBV5-5,NA,TRBJ2-6,CASSPGQLGSGANVLTF,TGTGCCAGCAGCCCAGGACAGCTAGGCTCTGGGGCCAACGTCCTGACTTTC
NA,TRBV5-6,NA,TRBJ1-6,CASSFARAGPNNSPLHF,TGTGCCAGCAGCTTCGCCCGGGCGGGACCCAATAATTCACCCCTCCACTTT
NA,TRBV6-5,NA,TRBJ2-2,CASRRDISNTGELFF,TGTGCCAGCAGGAGGGACATATCGAACACCGGGGAGCTGTTTTTT
NA,TRBV2,TRBD1,TRBJ1-2,CASSRQGANYGYTF,TGTGCCAGCAGCCGACAGGGGGCTAACTATGGCTACACCTTC
NA,TRBV19,NA,TRBJ2-2,CASSSTSGTSGTGELFF,TGTGCCAGTAGCTCCACTTCCGGGACAAGCGGAACCGGGGAGCTGTTTTTT
NA,TRBV5-6,NA,TRBJ2-5,CASSFDFRSQGETQYF,TGTGCCAGCAGCTTCGACTTTCGATCTCAGGGGGAGACCCAGTACTTC
NA,TRBV4-2,NA,TRBJ2-3,CASSQAHGIRASTDTQYF,TGTGCCAGCAGCCAAGCCCACGGCATCAGGGCTAGCACAGATACGCAGTATTTT
NA,TRBV28,TRBD1,TRBJ1-3,CASEQGSGNTIYF,TGTGCCAGCGAACAGGGGAGTGGAAACACCATATATTTT
NA,TRBV7-9,TRBD1,TRBJ1-6,CASSRRDSGNSPLHF,TGTGCCAGCAGCCGACGGGACAGTGGAAATTCACCCCTCCACTTT
NA,TRBV19,NA,TRBJ2-1,CASSIGTTGPYNEQFF,TGTGCCAGTAGTATTGGAACTACAGGACCTTACAATGAGCAGTTCTTC
NA,TRBV6-5,NA,TRBJ1-2,CASKTGPTYGYTF,TGTGCCAGCAAAACAGGGCCTACCTATGGCTACACCTTC
NA,TRBV11-2,NA,TRBJ1-6,CASRGTRRGHNSPLHF,TGTGCCAGCAGGGGGACCCGCAGGGGACATAATTCACCCCTCCACTTT
NA,TRBV4-3,NA,TRBJ2-1,CASSQDGGGPYNEQFF,TGCGCCAGCAGCCAAGATGGGGGGGGGCCGTACAATGAGCAGTTCTTC
NA,TRBV29-1,TRBD1,TRBJ2-7,CSAISPGQGSYEQYF,TGCAGCGCCATTAGTCCGGGACAGGGTTCCTACGAGCAGTACTTC
once,TRBV9,TRBD2,TRBJ2-4,CASSGHGGKAKNIQYF,TGTGCCAGCAGCGGACACGGGGGGAAAGCCAAAAACATTCAGTACTTC
NA,TRBV29-1,TRBD1,TRBJ1-2,CSAGTAFYGYTF,TGCAGCGCCGGGACAGCGTTCTATGGCTACACCTTC
NA,TRBV21-1,NA,TRBJ2-1,CASSKDLRTRGRNEQFF,TGTGCCAGCAGCAAAGATCTTAGGACTAGGGGTCGAAATGAGCAGTTCTTC
NA,TRBV27,NA,TRBJ2-5,CASSLQNRVLRETQYF,TGTGCCAGCAGTTTGCAAAACAGGGTCCTCCGAGAGACCCAGTACTTC
NA,TRBV7-9,NA,TRBJ1-4,CASSPRSSEKLFF,TGTGCCAGCAGCCCCCGTTCTAGTGAAAAACTGTTTTTT
NA,TRBV25-1,NA,TRBJ1-2,CASSLPGTNGYTF,TGTGCCAGCAGTCTCCCAGGGACTAACGGCTACACCTTC
NA,TRBV9,TRBD2,TRBJ2-3,CASSVAGGPSTDTQYF,TGTGCCAGCAGCGTAGCGGGGGGGCCTAGCACAGATACGCAGTATTTT
NA,TRBV29-1,TRBD2,TRBJ2-3,CSAEAGAGDTQYF,TGCAGCGCCGAAGCGGGGGCCGGTGATACGCAGTATTTT
NA,TRBV7-8,TRBD2,TRBJ2-7,CASSYLAGDSYEQYF,TGTGCCAGCAGCTACCTAGCGGGAGACTCCTACGAGCAGTACTTC
NA,TRBV7-2,NA,TRBJ2-3,CASSLRVADTQYF,TGTGCCAGCAGCTTACGGGTGGCAGATACGCAGTATTTT
NA,TRBV5-1,NA,TRBJ1-1,CASSLAVNTEAFF,TGCGCCAGCAGCTTGGCCGTGAACACTGAAGCTTTCTTT
NA,TRBV5-1,NA,TRBJ1-1,CASSLGGHVMNTEAFF,TGCGCCAGCAGCTTGGGGGGACACGTTATGAACACTGAAGCTTTCTTT
NA,TRBV24-1,NA,TRBJ2-1,CATSDPQGYEQFF,TGTGCCACCAGTGATCCACAGGGTTATGAGCAGTTCTTC
NA,TRBV6-5,NA,TRBJ2-2,CASSYVTRSTGELFF,TGTGCCAGCAGTTACGTCACGAGGTCCACCGGGGAGCTGTTTTTT
NA,TRBV5-1,NA,TRBJ1-2,CASSLGPQGGLNYGYTF,TGCGCCAGCAGCTTGGGACCTCAGGGTGGCCTTAACTATGGCTACACCTTC
NA,TRBV18,TRBD2,TRBJ2-3,CASSPGGAGDTQYF,TGTGCCAGCTCACCCGGGGGGGCCGGAGATACGCAGTATTTT
NA,TRBV4-3,NA,TRBJ2-2,CASSQEGTGGRGELFF,TGCGCCAGCAGCCAAGAAGGGACCGGGGGGCGTGGGGAGCTGTTTTTT
NA,TRBV6-5,NA,TRBJ1-2,CASSQGYSGYGYTF,TGTGCCAGCAGCCAGGGGTACAGTGGCTATGGCTACACCTTC
NA,TRBV7-5,NA,TRBJ2-7,CARSAGQRTYEQYF,TGTGCCAGAAGCGCGGGACAGCGGACCTACGAGCAGTACTTC
NA,TRBV18,NA,TRBJ2-7,CASSPSSGNSYEQYF,TGTGCCAGCTCACCATCCTCGGGGAACTCATACGAGCAGTACTTC
NA,TRBV2,TRBD1,TRBJ1-6,CAGQGAYNSPLHF,TGTGCCGGACAGGGCGCCTATAATTCACCCCTCCACTTT
NA,TRBV10-1,NA,TRBJ1-4,CASSESEKQGIEKLFF,TGCGCCAGCAGTGAGTCGGAGAAACAGGGTATTGAAAAACTGTTTTTT
NA,TRBV7-6,NA,TRBJ2-1,CASSLLQGGLNSEQFF,TGTGCCAGCAGCTTGCTACAGGGGGGGTTGAACAGTGAGCAGTTCTTC